This TCR beta chain was obtained from a study of cytomegalovirus exposure and HLA in healthy donors. Overall study results and limits: Reports indicate that TCR beta sequences accurately predicted the HLA-A and HLA-B alleles of most subjects. Among the sequence variants, a highly shared cluster was likely an artifact of sequencing.

PCR amplification relied on 60 Vbeta primers (plus 13 Jbeta primers). TCRdb's copy holds only in-frame clones and misses some; the assay was immunoSEQ multiplex PCR. The profile shows roughly 200,000 clones, approximately 80% of them singletons. Comments on this clone: Its antigen is currently unknown.

The CDR3 has 15 residues. Germline CDR1 is MNHEY and CDR2 is SVGAGI. Losses at the gene ends were 5 bases for V and 7 bases for J; bases not matched to a gene: 9. The chain has TRBV6-5 and TRBJ1-2; 11 nucleotides line up with TRBD1. The clonotype was recovered from a man in his thirties or forties in good health and CMV-seronegative. The sequencing input was PBMCs. The CDR3 DNA sequence: TGTGCCAGCAGTAACCGCCGGGACAGGGGGTCTGGCTACACCTTC. This sequence encodes CASSNRRDRGSGYTF.